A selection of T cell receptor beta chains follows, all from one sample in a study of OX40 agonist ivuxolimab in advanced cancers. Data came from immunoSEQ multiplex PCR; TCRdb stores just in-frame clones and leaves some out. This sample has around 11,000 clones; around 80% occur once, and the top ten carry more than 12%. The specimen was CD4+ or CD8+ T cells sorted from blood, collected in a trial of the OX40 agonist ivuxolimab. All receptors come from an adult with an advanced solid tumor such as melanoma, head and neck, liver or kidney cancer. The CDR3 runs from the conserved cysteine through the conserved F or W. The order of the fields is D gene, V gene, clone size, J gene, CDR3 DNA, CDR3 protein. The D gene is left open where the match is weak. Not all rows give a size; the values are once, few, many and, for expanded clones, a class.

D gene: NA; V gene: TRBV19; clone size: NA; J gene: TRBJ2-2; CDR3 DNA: TGTGCCAGTACCCTGGTGTCGGGCACCGGGGAGCTGTTTTTT; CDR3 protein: CASTLVSGTGELFF
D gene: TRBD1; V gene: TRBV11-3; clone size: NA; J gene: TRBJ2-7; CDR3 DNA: TGTGCCAGCAGCTTAGACGGTCCGGGACAGCTCTACGAGCAGTACTTC; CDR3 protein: CASSLDGPGQLYEQYF
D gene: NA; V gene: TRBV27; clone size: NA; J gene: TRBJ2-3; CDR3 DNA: TGTGCCAGCAGTTTAATCGGCACAGATACGCAGTATTTT; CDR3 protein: CASSLIGTDTQYF
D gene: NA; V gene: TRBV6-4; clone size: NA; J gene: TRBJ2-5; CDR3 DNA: TGTGCCAGCAGTGACTCGAATAAGTTTACGGAGACCCAGTACTTC; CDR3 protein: CASSDSNKFTETQYF
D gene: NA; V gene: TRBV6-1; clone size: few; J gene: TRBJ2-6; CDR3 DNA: TGTGCCAGCAGTCCCACAGGGACTGGGGCCAACGTCCTGACTTTC; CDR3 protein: CASSPTGTGANVLTF
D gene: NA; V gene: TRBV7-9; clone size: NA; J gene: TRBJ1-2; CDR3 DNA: TGTGCCAGCAGCTTAATCCCAGGGCAATCGAGGGGCTACACCTTC; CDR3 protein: CASSLIPGQSRGYTF
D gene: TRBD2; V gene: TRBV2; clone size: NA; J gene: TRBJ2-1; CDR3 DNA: TGTGCCAGCAGTGTTTTGGCGGGAGGCCTCGACTATGAGCAGTTCTTC; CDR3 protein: CASSVLAGGLDYEQFF
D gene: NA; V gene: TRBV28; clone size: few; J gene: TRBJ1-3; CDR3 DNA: TGTGCCAGCATCTCCCTTAGGGAATCTGGAAACACCATATATTTT; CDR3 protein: CASISLRESGNTIYF
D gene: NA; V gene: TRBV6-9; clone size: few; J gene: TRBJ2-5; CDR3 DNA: TGTGCCAGCAGAAACCCCTCAGGGGAGACCCAGTACTTC; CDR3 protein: CASRNPSGETQYF
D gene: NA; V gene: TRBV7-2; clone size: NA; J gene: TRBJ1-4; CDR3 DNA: TGTGCCAGCAGCCAGGGTGAAAAACTGTTTTTT; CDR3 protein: CASSQGEKLFF
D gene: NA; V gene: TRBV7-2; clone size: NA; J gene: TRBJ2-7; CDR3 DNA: TGTGCCAGCAGCCAAGATGACAGCTACGAGCAGTACTTC; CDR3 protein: CASSQDDSYEQYF
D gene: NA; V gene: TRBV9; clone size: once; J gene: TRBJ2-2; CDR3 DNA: TGTGCCAGCAGCCCCGAGGGCACCGGGGAGCTGTTTTTT; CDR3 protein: CASSPEGTGELFF
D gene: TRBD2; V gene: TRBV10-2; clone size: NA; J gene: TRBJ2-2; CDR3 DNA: TGCGCCAGCAGTTCCGGGACTAGCGGGAGTTCCGGGGAGCTGTTTTTT; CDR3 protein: CASSSGTSGSSGELFF
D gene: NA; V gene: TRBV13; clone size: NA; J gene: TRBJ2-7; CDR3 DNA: TGTGCCAGCAGCTTAGGCCTGGCAGTCTCCTACGAGCAGTACTTC; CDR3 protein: CASSLGLAVSYEQYF
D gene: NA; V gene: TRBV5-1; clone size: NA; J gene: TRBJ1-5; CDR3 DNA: TGCGCCAGCAGCTTGAACGAGAATCAGCCCCAGCATTTT; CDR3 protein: CASSLNENQPQHF
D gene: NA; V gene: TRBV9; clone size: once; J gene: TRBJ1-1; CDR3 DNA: TGTGCCAGCAGCCCAGAGTGGGCGGGAACTGAAGCTTTCTTT; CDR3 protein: CASSPEWAGTEAFF
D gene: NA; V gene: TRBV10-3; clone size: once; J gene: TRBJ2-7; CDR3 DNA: TGTGCCATCTTGGGAGACTACGAGCAGTACTTC; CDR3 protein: CAILGDYEQYF
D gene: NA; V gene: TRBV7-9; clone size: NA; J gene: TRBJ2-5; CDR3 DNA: TGTGCCAGCAGCTTAGTTAGCGGTTTCGGAGAGACCCAGTACTTC; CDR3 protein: CASSLVSGFGETQYF
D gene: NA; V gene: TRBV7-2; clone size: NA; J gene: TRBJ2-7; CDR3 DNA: TGTGCCAGCAGCTTAATGGGCCAGGCCTCCTACGAGCAGTACTTC; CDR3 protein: CASSLMGQASYEQYF
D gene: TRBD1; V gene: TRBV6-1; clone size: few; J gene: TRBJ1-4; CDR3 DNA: TGTGCCAGCAGCCCCACAGGGGGCTCAGGAGAAAAACTGTTTTTT; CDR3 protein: CASSPTGGSGEKLFF
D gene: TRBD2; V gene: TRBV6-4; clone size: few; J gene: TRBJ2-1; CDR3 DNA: TGTGCCAGCAGTGACGCGGCGGGAGCTTACAATGAGCAGTTCTTC; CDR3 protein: CASSDAAGAYNEQFF
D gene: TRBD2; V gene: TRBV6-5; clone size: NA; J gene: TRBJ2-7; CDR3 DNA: TGTGCCAGCAGTGTAGCGGGGAACTCCTACGAGCAGTACTTC; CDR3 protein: CASSVAGNSYEQYF
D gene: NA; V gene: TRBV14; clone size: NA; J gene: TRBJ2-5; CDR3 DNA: TGTGCCAGCAGCCCCACGCACTCGGCCCAGTACTTC; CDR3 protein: CASSPTHSAQYF
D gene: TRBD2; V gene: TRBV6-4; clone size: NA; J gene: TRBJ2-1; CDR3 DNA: TGTGCCAGCAGTGAGGCGGGAGGGCCTAACAATGAGCAGTTCTTC; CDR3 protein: CASSEAGGPNNEQFF
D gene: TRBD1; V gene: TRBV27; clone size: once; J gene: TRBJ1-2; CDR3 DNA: TGTGCTACGAAAGGGGGCTACTATGGCTACACCTTC; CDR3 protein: CATKGGYYGYTF
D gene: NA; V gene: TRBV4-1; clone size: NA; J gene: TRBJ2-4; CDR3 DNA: TGCGCCAGCAGCCAAGGGCTAGCGTTTGTAGCCAAAAACATTCAGTACTTC; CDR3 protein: CASSQGLAFVAKNIQYF
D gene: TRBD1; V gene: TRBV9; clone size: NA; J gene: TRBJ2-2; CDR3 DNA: TGTGCCAGCAGCGTACCTAAGACAGGGGGCAACACCGGGGAGCTGTTTTTT; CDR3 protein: CASSVPKTGGNTGELFF
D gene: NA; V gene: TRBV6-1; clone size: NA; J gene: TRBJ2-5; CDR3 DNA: TGTGCCAGCACGCCTGTCGTATACCAAGAGACCCAGTACTTC; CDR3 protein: CASTPVVYQETQYF
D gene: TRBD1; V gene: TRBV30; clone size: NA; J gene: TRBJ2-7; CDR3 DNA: TGTGCCTGGAGTGTACCGGGACAGGTCTCCTACGAGCAGTACTTC; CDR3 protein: CAWSVPGQVSYEQYF
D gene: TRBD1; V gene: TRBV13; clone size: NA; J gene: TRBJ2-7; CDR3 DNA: TGTGCCAGCAGCCCCCGACAGGGAGCGTACGAGCAGTACTTC; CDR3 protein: CASSPRQGAYEQYF
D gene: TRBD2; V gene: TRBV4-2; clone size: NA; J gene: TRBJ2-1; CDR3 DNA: TGTGCCAGCAGCATTCCGGGACTAGCGGGAGTGAATGAGCAGTTCTTC; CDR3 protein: CASSIPGLAGVNEQFF
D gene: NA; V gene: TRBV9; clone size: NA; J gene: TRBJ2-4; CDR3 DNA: TGTGCCAGCAGCGTATCTGCGGGGACGGACATTCAGTACTTC; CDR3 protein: CASSVSAGTDIQYF
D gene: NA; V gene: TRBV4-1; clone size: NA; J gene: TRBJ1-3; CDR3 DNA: TGCGCCAGCAGCCAAGATCACAGGGACTCTGGAAACACCATATATTTT; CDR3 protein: CASSQDHRDSGNTIYF